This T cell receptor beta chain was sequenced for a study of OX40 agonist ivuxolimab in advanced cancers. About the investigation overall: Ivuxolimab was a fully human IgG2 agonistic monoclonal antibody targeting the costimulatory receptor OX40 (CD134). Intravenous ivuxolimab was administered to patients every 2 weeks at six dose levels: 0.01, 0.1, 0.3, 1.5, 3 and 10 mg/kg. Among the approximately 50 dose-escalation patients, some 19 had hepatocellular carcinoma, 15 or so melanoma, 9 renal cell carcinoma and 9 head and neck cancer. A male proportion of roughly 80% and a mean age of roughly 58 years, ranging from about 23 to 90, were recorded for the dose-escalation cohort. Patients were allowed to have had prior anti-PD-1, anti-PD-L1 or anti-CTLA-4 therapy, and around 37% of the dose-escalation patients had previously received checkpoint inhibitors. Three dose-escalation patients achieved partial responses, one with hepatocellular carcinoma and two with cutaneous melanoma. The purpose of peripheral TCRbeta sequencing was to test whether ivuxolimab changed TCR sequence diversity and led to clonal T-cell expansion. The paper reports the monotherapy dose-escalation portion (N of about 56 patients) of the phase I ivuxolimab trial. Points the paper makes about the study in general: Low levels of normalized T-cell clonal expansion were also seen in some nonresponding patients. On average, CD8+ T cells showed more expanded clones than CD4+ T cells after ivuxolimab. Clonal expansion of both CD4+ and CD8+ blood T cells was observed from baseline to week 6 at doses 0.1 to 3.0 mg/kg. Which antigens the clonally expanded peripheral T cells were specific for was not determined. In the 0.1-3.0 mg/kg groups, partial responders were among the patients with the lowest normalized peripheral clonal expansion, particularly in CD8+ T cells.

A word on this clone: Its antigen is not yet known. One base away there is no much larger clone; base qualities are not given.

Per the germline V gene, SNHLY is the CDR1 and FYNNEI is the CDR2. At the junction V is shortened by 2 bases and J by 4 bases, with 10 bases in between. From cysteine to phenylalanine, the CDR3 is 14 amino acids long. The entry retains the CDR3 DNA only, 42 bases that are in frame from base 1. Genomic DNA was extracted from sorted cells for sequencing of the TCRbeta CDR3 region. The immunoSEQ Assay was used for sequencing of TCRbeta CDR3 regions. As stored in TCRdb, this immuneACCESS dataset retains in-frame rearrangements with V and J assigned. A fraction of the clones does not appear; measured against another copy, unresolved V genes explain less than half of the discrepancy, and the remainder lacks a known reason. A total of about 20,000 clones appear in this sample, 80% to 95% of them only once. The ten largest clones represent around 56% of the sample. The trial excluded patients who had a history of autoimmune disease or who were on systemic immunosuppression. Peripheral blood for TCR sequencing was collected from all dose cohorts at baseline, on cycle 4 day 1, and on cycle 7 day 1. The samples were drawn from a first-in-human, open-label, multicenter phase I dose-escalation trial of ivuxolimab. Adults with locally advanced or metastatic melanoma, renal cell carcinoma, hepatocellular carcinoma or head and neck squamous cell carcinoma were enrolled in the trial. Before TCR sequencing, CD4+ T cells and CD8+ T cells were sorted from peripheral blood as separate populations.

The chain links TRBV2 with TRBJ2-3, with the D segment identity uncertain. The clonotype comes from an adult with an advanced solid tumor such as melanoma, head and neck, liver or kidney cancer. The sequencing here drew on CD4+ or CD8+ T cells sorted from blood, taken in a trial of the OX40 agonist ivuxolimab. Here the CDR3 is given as CASSETLTPDTQYF. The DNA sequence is TGTGCCAGCAGTGAAACGCTTACACCAGATACGCAGTATTTT. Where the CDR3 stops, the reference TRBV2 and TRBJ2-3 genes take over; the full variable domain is EPEVTQTPSHQVTQMGQEVILRCVPISNHLYFYWYRQILGQKVEFLVSFYNNEISEKSEIFDDQFSVERPDGSNFTLKIRSTKLEDSAMYFCASSETLTPDTQYFGPGTRLTVL.